One and the same sample provided the 2 T cell receptor beta chains below, sequenced in a study of T-cell reconstitution after alpha-beta-depleted transplantation in children. TCRbeta library construction was performed incorporating unique molecular identifiers. TCRdb itself ran the PCR reads through MiXCR, one entry per CDR3 protein. This table holds around 670,000 distinct CDR3 sequences, around 13% found once. The specimen was PBMCs, collected before TCRalphabeta/CD19-depleted stem cell transplant. These TCRs come from a girl aged 2 to 9 with congenital amegakaryocytic thrombocytopenia, due to receive a stem cell transplant.

This clonotype was counted ten times or more. The chain carries TRBV7-8 and TRBJ1-5; D not certain. The CDR3 runs 15 residues. Trimming pared 0 bases from V and 4 bases from J, leaving 10 bases between. Germline CDR1 SGHVS, CDR2 FQNEAQ. The CDR3 nucleotides are TGTGCCAGCAGCTTAGCGCTGCCGGGAAATCAGCCCCAGCATTTT. It is translated as CASSLALPGNQPQHF.

In this sample, this clonotype turned up many times. The rearrangement links TRBV10-3 to TRBJ2-7, with TRBD2 matching over 10 bases. V was pared by 3 bases and J by 7 bases, with 6 bases of the junction left unmatched. Germline assignment: CDR1 ENHRY and CDR2 SYGVKD. CDR3 size: 14 residues. In DNA form, the CDR3 reads TGTGCCATCAGTGATAGTCTAGCGGGAGTAGAGCAGTACTTC. It is translated as CAISDSLAGVEQYF.